This T cell receptor (beta chain) was retrieved from a study of cytomegalovirus exposure and HLA in healthy donors. As for the study in general: In an early release, HLA-typed donors contributed approximately 82 million unique TCR sequences. General observations from the study: Later analysis placed DRB1 highest and HLA-C lowest in TCR association rates, which differed by HLA locus. More clonal expansion characterized HLA-associated TCR beta chains than equally common others in a later analysis.

Germline V gene lookup returns CDR1 SGHRS and CDR2 YFSETQ. The J segment lost 4 bases and the V segment lost 2 bases, leaving 1 base of the junction unmatched. The CDR3 is made up of 14 amino acids. This clone was recorded once. What it recognizes is unknown. The PCR contained 60 Vbeta and 13 Jbeta primers. Clones were read by immunoSEQ multiplex PCR, and TCRdb kept only the in-frame ones, dropping some. The sample has roughly 80,000 clones, roughly 84% seen once; the top ten hold 2.4%. This chain connects TRBV5-1 to TRBJ2-1; 9 positions match TRBD2. This sequence was found in a woman aged 50 to 65 in good health and CMV-seronegative. The sequencing sample was made of PBMCs. The CDR3, as DNA: TGCGCCAGCAGCTTAAGCGGGGGGTACAATGAGCAGTTCTTC. It translates to CASSLSGGYNEQFF.